Listed here are 2 T cell receptor beta chains from one sample, sequenced in a study of T cell repertoires in cytomegalovirus infection. TCRdb reanalysed the reads using MiXCR and keeps one entry per CDR3 protein. The repertoire holds approximately 600,000 distinct CDR3 sequences, under 45% seen once, with 40% to 60% in the top ten. No antigen is known for these receptors. Sequences were derived from cultured PBMCs, sampled from culture after CMV antigen stimulation. The receptors derive from a human donor in good health (CMV status not recorded). Some clones in this sample may be carry-over from other donors' samples.

This clonotype was detected a few times. This chain joins TRBV7-2 and TRBJ2-1; D not resolved. V was pared by 3 bases and J by 7 bases, with 13 bases between. The CDR3 consists of 14 residues. Germline CDR1 and CDR2: SGHTA and FQGNSA. The CDR3: CASSFAGVINEQFF. DNA for the CDR3: TGTGCCAGCAGCTTTGCTGGGGTAATAAATGAGCAGTTCTTC.

The chain links TRBV11-2 to TRBJ2-1; D is unresolved. Germline V gene sequence: CDR1 SGHAT, CDR2 FQNNGV. The V gene lost 6 bases and the J gene lost 7 bases, with 4 bases spanning the gap. The CDR3 length is 10 residues. The CDR3 protein is CASSMNEQFF. CDR3 nucleotide sequence: TGTGCCAGCAGTATGAATGAGCAGTTCTTC.